The sequence of this T cell receptor (beta chain) was determined in a study of T-cell reconstitution after alpha-beta-depleted transplantation in children. This clonotype has at least ten counts. Unique molecular identifiers were used in preparing the TCRbeta library. MiXCR, run by TCRdb on the PCR reads, gives a single entry per CDR3 protein. The sample holds some 200,000 distinct CDR3 sequences, about 6.8% seen once. This CDR3 region has 16 residues. Germline V gene lookup returns CDR1 SGHKS and CDR2 YYEKEE (reference sequence). Between the trimmed V and J ends, which lost 1 base and 12 bases, there was a span of 23 bases.

This receptor was identified in a human donor who donated a stem cell graft to a child with Wiskott-Aldrich syndrome. This sequence joins TRBV5-5 and TRBJ2-1; D remains ambiguous. Sequencing was performed on PBMCs from the stem cell graft donor, taken from the stem cell graft. The DNA for the CDR3 is TGTGCCAGCAGCTTGTCCTTCGAAAGCTCCCAATGGCCGCAGTTCTTC. Translating gives CASSLSFESSQWPQFF. The full variable domain, completed using reference TRBV5-5 and TRBJ2-1, is DAGVTQSPTHLIKTRGQQVTLRCSPISGHKSVSWYQQVLGQGPQFIFQYYEKEERGRGNFPDRFSARQFPNYSSELNVNALLLGDSALYLCASSLSFESSQWPQFFGPGTRLTVL.